Sequencing of this TCR beta chain was carried out in a study of cytomegalovirus exposure and HLA in healthy donors. 60 Vbeta and 13 Jbeta primers were used in PCR. Sequencing was performed with immunoSEQ multiplex PCR; in TCRdb, only in-frame clones are kept and a portion is missing. The table has some 99,000 clones, about 80% seen once. V gave up 7 bases and J gave up 1 base; unmatched junction bases: 7. The germline CDR1 and CDR2 sequences are MNHEY and SMNVEV (reference sequence). The CDR3 has 15 residues. The sequenced sample consisted of PBMCs. J is TRBJ2-5 and V is TRBV27; TRBD1 agrees at 9 bases. The source is a woman aged 45-60 years in good health and CMV-seropositive. The chain's CDR3 is CASNPGTGPQETQYF. The CDR3 DNA follows: TGTGCCAGCAACCCAGGGACAGGGCCCCAAGAGACCCAGTACTTC.